Listed below are T cell receptor beta chains from one sample, sequenced in a study of regulatory T cells in long-lasting Graves disease. MiXCR was run by TCRdb on the multiplex PCR reads, yielding one entry per CDR3 protein. This table holds a few hundred thousand distinct CDR3 sequences, less than 15% found once. These records were also assigned to another study, of T cells in Graves' hyperthyroidism and ophthalmopathy.

The sample here was peripheral blood mononuclear cells (PBMCs), taken at new diagnosis, from a patient treated with antithyroid drugs. All receptors come from a man aged 25 to 40 with Graves disease. CDR3s include the opening cysteine and the closing phenylalanine or tryptophan. Each record gives: clone size, V gene, D gene, J gene, CDR3 protein, CDR3 DNA. A D gene is named only where the DNA matches it firmly. A row's size may be missing; if present it is once, few, many or a size class.

abundance: .; v_gene: TRBV5-5; d_gene: .; j_gene: TRBJ1-1; CDR3aa: CASTPGGGHEAFF; CDR3nt: TGTGCCAGCACCCCTGGCGGGGGGCATGAAGCTTTCTTT
abundance: few; v_gene: TRBV5-1; d_gene: TRBD2; j_gene: TRBJ2-1; CDR3aa: CASSLGTSGRPSSYNEQFF; CDR3nt: TGCGCCAGCAGCCTCGGGACTAGCGGGAGGCCGAGCTCCTACAATGAGCAGTTCTTC
abundance: many; v_gene: TRBV9; d_gene: .; j_gene: TRBJ2-7; CDR3aa: CASSVVDTPSYEQYF; CDR3nt: TGTGCCAGCAGCGTAGTTGACACACCATCATACGAGCAGTACTTC
abundance: many; v_gene: TRBV19; d_gene: TRBD2; j_gene: TRBJ2-7; CDR3aa: CASSSPQLAGGRGYEQYF; CDR3nt: TGTGCCAGTAGCTCCCCTCAACTAGCGGGGGGGCGCGGCTACGAGCAGTACTTC
abundance: many; v_gene: TRBV7-2; d_gene: TRBD2; j_gene: TRBJ2-7; CDR3aa: CASSLAGGSSYEQYF; CDR3nt: TGTGCCAGCAGCTTAGCTGGCGGGAGCTCCTACGAGCAGTACTTC
abundance: many; v_gene: TRBV12-3/TRBV12-4; d_gene: .; j_gene: TRBJ2-6; CDR3aa: CASSARLSGANVLTF; CDR3nt: TGTGCCAGCAGTGCGCGGCTCTCTGGGGCCAACGTCCTGACTTTC
abundance: many; v_gene: TRBV7-8; d_gene: TRBD2; j_gene: TRBJ2-3; CDR3aa: CASSAGLAGGIDTQYF; CDR3nt: TGTGCCAGCAGCGCAGGACTAGCGGGAGGGATAGATACGCAGTATTTT
abundance: few; v_gene: TRBV29-1; d_gene: .; j_gene: TRBJ2-6; CDR3aa: CSVDTSRVGANVLTF; CDR3nt: TGCAGCGTAGACACATCCAGGGTTGGGGCCAACGTCCTGACTTTC
abundance: .; v_gene: TRBV29-1; d_gene: .; j_gene: TRBJ2-7; CDR3aa: CSVVVRTYEQYF; CDR3nt: TGCAGCGTTGTGGTCAGGACGTACGAGCAGTACTTC
abundance: few; v_gene: TRBV27; d_gene: TRBD1; j_gene: TRBJ2-7; CDR3aa: CASSRPGGQGYYEQYF; CDR3nt: TGTGCCAGCTCAAGACCCGGGGGACAGGGGTACTACGAGCAGTACTTC
abundance: many; v_gene: TRBV7-2; d_gene: .; j_gene: TRBJ1-6; CDR3aa: CASSSDRGADSPLHF; CDR3nt: TGTGCCAGCAGCTCTGATCGGGGGGCGGATTCACCCCTCCACTTT
abundance: .; v_gene: TRBV20-1; d_gene: .; j_gene: TRBJ2-7; CDR3aa: CSARSADAKFDEQYF; CDR3nt: TGCAGTGCTAGGTCTGCCGACGCTAAATTTGACGAGCAGTACTTC
abundance: many; v_gene: TRBV12-5; d_gene: .; j_gene: TRBJ2-7; CDR3aa: CASGSGARTDSYEQYF; CDR3nt: TGTGCTAGTGGTTCGGGGGCTAGGACAGATTCTTACGAGCAGTACTTC
abundance: many; v_gene: TRBV20-1; d_gene: TRBD1; j_gene: TRBJ2-7; CDR3aa: CSAPWTGNPWEQYF; CDR3nt: TGCAGTGCTCCCTGGACAGGGAATCCTTGGGAGCAGTACTTC
abundance: many; v_gene: TRBV27; d_gene: .; j_gene: TRBJ1-2; CDR3aa: CASSQDRTNYGYTF; CDR3nt: TGTGCCAGCAGTCAAGACAGGACAAACTATGGCTACACCTTC
abundance: .; v_gene: TRBV18; d_gene: .; j_gene: TRBJ2-1; CDR3aa: CASSLSADNEQFF; CDR3nt: TGTGCCAGCTCCTTGTCGGCGGACAATGAGCAGTTCTTC
abundance: few; v_gene: TRBV7-6; d_gene: .; j_gene: TRBJ2-6; CDR3aa: CASQPTSGANVLTF; CDR3nt: TGTGCCAGTCAGCCGACCTCTGGGGCCAACGTCCTGACTTTC
abundance: .; v_gene: TRBV5-8; d_gene: TRBD2; j_gene: TRBJ2-3; CDR3aa: CASSSATSANTDTQYF; CDR3nt: TGTGCCAGCAGCTCGGCCACTAGCGCAAACACAGATACGCAGTATTTT
abundance: few; v_gene: TRBV20-1; d_gene: TRBD2; j_gene: TRBJ2-7; CDR3aa: CSAAGTSGASSYEQYF; CDR3nt: TGCAGTGCTGCGGGCACTAGCGGGGCGAGCTCCTACGAGCAGTACTTC
abundance: many; v_gene: TRBV5-4; d_gene: TRBD2; j_gene: TRBJ2-1; CDR3aa: CASSPLGTSVLYNEQFF; CDR3nt: TGTGCCAGCAGCCCACTAGGGACTAGCGTGCTCTACAATGAGCAGTTCTTC
abundance: many; v_gene: TRBV10-3; d_gene: TRBD2; j_gene: TRBJ2-5; CDR3aa: CAISESGGEGETQYF; CDR3nt: TGTGCCATCAGTGAGTCCGGAGGGGAGGGAGAGACCCAGTACTTC
abundance: many; v_gene: TRBV3-1; d_gene: .; j_gene: TRBJ1-1; CDR3aa: CASSQGIVEAFF; CDR3nt: TGTGCCAGCAGCCAGGGGATAGTGGAAGCTTTCTTT
abundance: many; v_gene: TRBV11-3; d_gene: .; j_gene: TRBJ2-1; CDR3aa: CASSQTRVASRNEQFF; CDR3nt: TGTGCCAGCAGCCAGACTAGGGTGGCTTCGCGCAATGAGCAGTTCTTC
abundance: .; v_gene: TRBV19; d_gene: TRBD2; j_gene: TRBJ2-2; CDR3aa: CASSIDPVGEWASGRGDTGELFF; CDR3nt: TGTGCCAGTAGTATAGATCCCGTGGGGGAGTGGGCTAGCGGGAGGGGCGACACCGGGGAGCTGTTTTTT
abundance: many; v_gene: TRBV30; d_gene: .; j_gene: TRBJ1-1; CDR3aa: CAWSWWAEQTEAFF; CDR3nt: TGTGCCTGGAGTTGGTGGGCAGAACAAACTGAAGCTTTCTTT
abundance: .; v_gene: TRBV5-1; d_gene: .; j_gene: TRBJ1-2; CDR3aa: CASSRTGRPHYGYTF; CDR3nt: TGCGCCAGCAGTCGCACCGGGAGGCCACACTATGGCTACACCTTC
abundance: many; v_gene: TRBV6-2/TRBV6-3; d_gene: .; j_gene: TRBJ2-1; CDR3aa: CASNGLSAYNEQFF; CDR3nt: TGTGCCAGCAACGGGCTATCGGCTTACAATGAGCAGTTCTTC
abundance: many; v_gene: TRBV14; d_gene: .; j_gene: TRBJ1-1; CDR3aa: CASSSQRKAFF; CDR3nt: TGTGCCAGCAGCTCCCAAAGAAAGGCTTTCTTT
abundance: many; v_gene: TRBV10-3; d_gene: TRBD2; j_gene: TRBJ2-3; CDR3aa: CAISESAGEVADTQYF; CDR3nt: TGTGCCATCAGTGAGTCGGCGGGAGAAGTGGCAGATACGCAGTATTTT
abundance: few; v_gene: TRBV19; d_gene: .; j_gene: TRBJ1-1; CDR3aa: CASSPATVNTEAFF; CDR3nt: TGTGCCAGTAGCCCCGCGACAGTGAACACTGAAGCTTTCTTT
abundance: many; v_gene: TRBV7-6; d_gene: .; j_gene: TRBJ2-4; CDR3aa: CASIGEIENIQYF; CDR3nt: TGTGCCAGCATCGGGGAGATCGAAAACATTCAGTACTTC
abundance: many; v_gene: TRBV5-5; d_gene: TRBD2; j_gene: TRBJ2-1; CDR3aa: CASSFTSGLFNEQFF; CDR3nt: TGTGCCAGCAGCTTTACTAGCGGGCTTTTCAATGAGCAGTTCTTC
abundance: .; v_gene: TRBV4-1; d_gene: .; j_gene: TRBJ2-1; CDR3aa: CASSHWGSGQFF; CDR3nt: TGCGCCAGCAGCCATTGGGGGAGCGGGCAGTTCTTC
abundance: .; v_gene: TRBV27; d_gene: TRBD2; j_gene: TRBJ2-5; CDR3aa: CASSTTSGRKETQYF; CDR3nt: TGTGCCAGCAGTACGACTAGCGGGAGGAAAGAGACCCAGTACTTC
abundance: many; v_gene: TRBV27; d_gene: TRBD1; j_gene: TRBJ2-5; CDR3aa: CASSGTGGETQYF; CDR3nt: TGTGCCAGCAGTGGGACAGGGGGGGAGACCCAGTACTTC
abundance: .; v_gene: TRBV2; d_gene: TRBD2; j_gene: TRBJ2-7; CDR3aa: CASSEAPGGYAEQYF; CDR3nt: TGTGCCAGCAGTGAAGCGCCGGGGGGGTATGCCGAGCAGTACTTC
abundance: many; v_gene: TRBV24-1; d_gene: .; j_gene: TRBJ1-4; CDR3aa: CATSDAGRGEKLFF; CDR3nt: TGTGCCACCAGTGATGCGGGACGAGGGGAAAAACTGTTTTTT
abundance: many; v_gene: TRBV30; d_gene: .; j_gene: TRBJ1-5; CDR3aa: CAWSNDRNQPQHF; CDR3nt: TGTGCCTGGAGTAATGACAGGAATCAGCCCCAGCATTTT
abundance: .; v_gene: TRBV5-6; d_gene: TRBD2; j_gene: TRBJ2-7; CDR3aa: CASSLDQAGAPLEQYF; CDR3nt: TGTGCCAGCAGCTTGGACCAGGCGGGAGCTCCCCTCGAGCAGTACTTC
abundance: many; v_gene: TRBV2; d_gene: TRBD1; j_gene: TRBJ2-7; CDR3aa: CASSQVDRARYKQYF; CDR3nt: TGTGCCAGCAGCCAAGTCGACAGGGCACGATACAAGCAGTACTTC
abundance: few; v_gene: TRBV20-1; d_gene: .; j_gene: TRBJ1-1; CDR3aa: CSATGSEIEAFF; CDR3nt: TGCAGTGCTACCGGTAGTGAGATTGAAGCTTTCTTT
abundance: .; v_gene: TRBV6-5; d_gene: .; j_gene: TRBJ1-1; CDR3aa: CASSYSGWGGTEAFF; CDR3nt: TGTGCCAGCAGTTACTCGGGTTGGGGGGGCACTGAAGCTTTCTTT
abundance: .; v_gene: TRBV6-1; d_gene: .; j_gene: TRBJ1-1; CDR3aa: CASSDCRKGINTEAFF; CDR3nt: TGTGCCAGCAGTGACTGTCGCAAGGGGATCAACACTGAAGCTTTCTTT
abundance: many; v_gene: TRBV2; d_gene: .; j_gene: TRBJ1-1; CDR3aa: CASTRTPGGETGTEAFF; CDR3nt: TGTGCCAGCACCAGAACCCCCGGGGGCGAAACGGGCACTGAAGCTTTCTTT
abundance: many; v_gene: TRBV30; d_gene: TRBD1; j_gene: TRBJ1-2; CDR3aa: CAWSLLEGAGGYTF; CDR3nt: TGTGCCTGGAGTCTCCTCGAGGGGGCTGGTGGCTACACCTTC
abundance: many; v_gene: TRBV20-1; d_gene: TRBD1; j_gene: TRBJ2-5; CDR3aa: CSARDGGGQGARETQYF; CDR3nt: TGCAGTGCTAGAGATGGGGGGGGACAGGGGGCTCGAGAGACCCAGTACTTC
abundance: few; v_gene: TRBV5-1; d_gene: .; j_gene: TRBJ1-2; CDR3aa: CASSPGRTASLLYGYTF; CDR3nt: TGCGCCAGCAGCCCAGGCCGGACCGCAAGTCTCCTCTATGGCTACACCTTC
abundance: .; v_gene: TRBV29-1; d_gene: TRBD1; j_gene: TRBJ1-2; CDR3aa: CSVPWTGSYTF; CDR3nt: TGCAGCGTTCCATGGACAGGGTCATACACCTTC
abundance: many; v_gene: TRBV12-3/TRBV12-4; d_gene: TRBD2; j_gene: TRBJ2-5; CDR3aa: CASLVAAGGETQYF; CDR3nt: TGTGCCAGCTTAGTAGCAGCGGGAGGAGAGACCCAGTACTTC
abundance: many; v_gene: TRBV27; d_gene: .; j_gene: TRBJ2-1; CDR3aa: CASSLWSGVWFF; CDR3nt: TGTGCCAGCAGTTTATGGTCGGGAGTTTGGTTCTTC
abundance: many; v_gene: TRBV28; d_gene: TRBD2; j_gene: TRBJ2-3; CDR3aa: CATDRSLRGEGQDTQYF; CDR3nt: TGTGCCACTGACCGCTCCCTGCGGGGGGAGGGTCAAGATACGCAGTATTTT
abundance: .; v_gene: TRBV5-1; d_gene: .; j_gene: TRBJ2-2; CDR3aa: CASSRGLAGPGELFF; CDR3nt: TGCGCCAGCAGTAGGGGATTGGCGGGCCCCGGGGAGCTGTTTTTT
abundance: few; v_gene: TRBV28; d_gene: .; j_gene: TRBJ2-3; CDR3aa: CASSATGAPDTQYF; CDR3nt: TGTGCCAGCAGTGCCACCGGGGCCCCAGATACGCAGTATTTT
abundance: many; v_gene: TRBV3-1; d_gene: .; j_gene: TRBJ2-3; CDR3aa: CASSSGTLTDTQYF; CDR3nt: TGTGCCAGCAGCTCCGGGACTCTCACAGATACGCAGTATTTT
abundance: .; v_gene: TRBV2; d_gene: .; j_gene: TRBJ2-5; CDR3aa: CASSPQSRQETQYF; CDR3nt: TGTGCCAGCAGCCCCCAGTCGAGACAAGAGACCCAGTACTTC